The present T cell receptor (beta chain) was sequenced within a study of blood T cell repertoires in COVID-19. The V and J ends lost 5 bases and 5 bases, in that order; junction bases with no gene match: 5. In germline, CDR1 is SGHAT, CDR2 FQNNGV. This CDR3 region has 14 residues. Repertoires were generated with immunoSEQ multiplex PCR, while TCRdb's copy carries only in-frame clones and drops some. The sample records 100,000 to 120,000 clones, about 85% being singletons. The chain couples TRBV11-2 to TRBJ2-7, with 11 nucleotides matching TRBD2. Sequenced input: peripheral blood. This clonotype originated in a man between 50 and 59 years old with acute or convalescent COVID-19. The CDR3 protein is CASSVWGLADEQYF. For the CDR3, the DNA is TGTGCCAGCAGCGTGTGGGGACTAGCGGACGAGCAGTACTTC.